This T cell receptor (beta chain) was recovered during a study of metastatic and nonmetastatic thyroid tumors. Study information: The comparison covered peripheral blood and tumor or nodule tissue in malignant and benign thyroid patients. Whole-study findings and limits: According to reports, the diversity of TCR beta was significantly higher in malignant thyroid tumors than in benign nodules, and this held in both blood and tumor samples.

The V gene lost 4 bases and the J gene lost 8 bases, with 9 bases spanning the gap. The germline V gene has CDR1 LGHDT and CDR2 YNNKEL (reference sequence). The CDR3 contains 13 residues. This clone qualifies as medium-sized (0.01 to 0.1%). No antigen is known for it. Per the original data handling: Using the CDR3 differences seen across clinicopathological groups, the authors built a distant-metastasis classifier for papillary thyroid cancer, which was meant to discriminate distant-metastatic patients. TCRdb re-called clones via MiXCR from the PCR reads. TCRdb's processing, not the study's, gives the V and J calls here. This sample has about 4,000 clones, with less than 25% found just once. No patient received treatment before thyroid surgery.

Sequencing used tumor tissue. The origin of this receptor is a female donor with papillary thyroid cancer or a benign thyroid nodule (not recorded which). Some clones in this sample may be carry-over from other donors' samples. The V and J genes are TRBV3-1 and TRBJ1-6; perhaps TRBD1 as D (5 bases). The CDR3: CASSPRGDSPLHF. CDR3 DNA sequence: TGTGCCAGCAGCCCCCGGGGGGATTCACCCCTCCACTTT. The full variable domain, rest sourced from reference TRBV3-1 and TRBJ1-6, is DTAVSQTPKYLVTQMGNDKSIKCEQNLGHDTMYWYKQDSKKFLKIMFSYNNKELIINETVPNRFSPKSPDKAHLNLHINSLELGDSAVYFCASSPRGDSPLHFGNGTRLTVT.